This TCR beta chain was sequenced during a study of blood T cell repertoires in COVID-19. Overall study: Sites in the United States, Italy and Spain provided acute and convalescent COVID-19 samples.

The method was immunoSEQ multiplex PCR; TCRdb's version includes in-frame clones alone and lacks a portion of them. The table records around 200,000 clones, roughly 85% of them present only once. Germline trimming cut 7 bases from V and 9 bases from J; bases unmatched to any gene: 9. There are 13 residues in the CDR3. Per germline, CDR1 SGHAT and CDR2 FQDESV (reference sequence). This clone showed up just once. The chain is built from TRBV11-1 and TRBJ2-1; 7 nucleotides match TRBD1. Sequencing was carried out using PBMCs or T cells enriched from blood (not recorded which). The receptor was derived from a man in his forties who had recovered from COVID-19. The CDR3: CASTLRGPSEQFF. The DNA for the CDR3 is TGTGCCAGCACCCTTAGGGGGCCGAGTGAGCAGTTCTTC.